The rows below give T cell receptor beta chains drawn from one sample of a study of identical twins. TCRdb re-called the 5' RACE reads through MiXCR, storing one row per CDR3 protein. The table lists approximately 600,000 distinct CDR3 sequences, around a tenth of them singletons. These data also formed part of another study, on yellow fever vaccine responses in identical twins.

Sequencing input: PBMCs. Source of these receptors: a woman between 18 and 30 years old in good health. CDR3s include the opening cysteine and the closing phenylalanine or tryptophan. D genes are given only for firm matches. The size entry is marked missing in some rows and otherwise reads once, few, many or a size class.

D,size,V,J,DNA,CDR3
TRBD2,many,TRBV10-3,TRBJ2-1,TGTGCCATCACCTCTAGGAGCGGGACGGGTAATGAGCAGTTCTTC,CAITSRSGTGNEQFF
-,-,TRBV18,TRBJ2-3,TGTGCCAGCTCACCATCTACAGGGCCCAGAGGGGATACGCAGTATTTT,CASSPSTGPRGDTQYF
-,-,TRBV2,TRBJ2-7,TGTGCCAGCAACCTAAAGGGGGGCTACGAGCAGTACTTC,CASNLKGGYEQYF
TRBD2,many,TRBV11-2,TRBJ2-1,TGTGCCAGCAGCTTCCACCCTAAAGCGGGGGGGCCAGTTGAGCAGTTCTTC,CASSFHPKAGGPVEQFF
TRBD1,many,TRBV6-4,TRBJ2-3,TGTGCCAGCAGTGACTCAGGGGGCGCAGATACGCAGTATTTT,CASSDSGGADTQYF
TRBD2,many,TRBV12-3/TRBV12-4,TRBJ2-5,TGTGCCAGCAGTCCCCGTATAGCGGGGAAAGAGACCCAGTACTTC,CASSPRIAGKETQYF
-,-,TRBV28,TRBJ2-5,TGTGCCAGCAGTTACCCCGGCGCCCGGGGAGAGACCCAGTACTTC,CASSYPGARGETQYF
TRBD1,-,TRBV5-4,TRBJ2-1,TGTGCCAGCAGCTTCAGGGGACAGGCCGACAATGAGCAGTTCTTC,CASSFRGQADNEQFF
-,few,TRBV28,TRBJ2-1,TGTGCCAGCAGTTTATTTACAGGGATCGATGAGCAGTTCTTC,CASSLFTGIDEQFF
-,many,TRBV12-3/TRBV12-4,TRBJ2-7,TGTGCCAGCACCTTCACCTGGGACACATACAGCTACGAGCAGTACTTC,CASTFTWDTYSYEQYF
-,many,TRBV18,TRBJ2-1,TGTGCCAGCTCACCACCCTTACAAGGGCCGTCATACTTC,CASSPPLQGPSYF
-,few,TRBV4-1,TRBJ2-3,TGCGCCAGCAGCCTTGACTCGCGCGCAGATACGCAGTATTTT,CASSLDSRADTQYF
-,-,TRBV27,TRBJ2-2,TGTGCCAGCAGCACTAGCCTCGGGGAGCTGTTTTTT,CASSTSLGELFF
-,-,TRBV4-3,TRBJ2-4,TGCGCCAGCAGCCAAGATACAGGGAACATTCAGTACTTC,CASSQDTGNIQYF
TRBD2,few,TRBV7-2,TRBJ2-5,TGTGCCAGCAGCTTAGTAGCGGGAAAGGAGACCCAGTACTTC,CASSLVAGKETQYF
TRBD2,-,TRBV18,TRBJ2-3,TGTGCCAGCTCGACTAGCGGGGGTCTGACAGATACGCAGTATTTT,CASSTSGGLTDTQYF
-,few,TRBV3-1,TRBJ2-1,TGTGCCAGCAGCCAAGGGTGGGGATCCTACAATGAGCAGTTCTTC,CASSQGWGSYNEQFF
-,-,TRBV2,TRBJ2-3,TGTGCCAGCTCCCGGAGGTCCCCAAACACAGATACGCAGTATTTT,CASSRRSPNTDTQYF
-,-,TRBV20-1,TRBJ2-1,TGCAGTGCTAGATCCCCGACTGGCAGCTCCTACAATGAGCAGTTCTTC,CSARSPTGSSYNEQFF
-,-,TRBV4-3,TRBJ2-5,TGCGCCAGCAGCCAAGATGGGGCGGGTTGGGAGACCCAGTACTTC,CASSQDGAGWETQYF
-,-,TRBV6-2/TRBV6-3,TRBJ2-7,TGTGCCAGCGGGCCGGCGGTCTACGAGCAGTACTTC,CASGPAVYEQYF
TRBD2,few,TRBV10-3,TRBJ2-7,TGTGCCAACCCGGGAGCGGGGGTTATCTACGAGCAGTACTTC,CANPGAGVIYEQYF
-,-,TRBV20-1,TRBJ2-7,TGCAGTGCTAGAAATGTTCAGGGGTCGGCCTACGAGCAGTACTTC,CSARNVQGSAYEQYF
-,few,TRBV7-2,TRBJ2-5,TGTGCCAGCAGCTTACTTGATGGAGAGACCCAGTACTTC,CASSLLDGETQYF
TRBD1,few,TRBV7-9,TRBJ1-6,TGTGCCAGCAGCTTCGACAGGGGGCTAGGTAATTCACCCCTCCACTTT,CASSFDRGLGNSPLHF
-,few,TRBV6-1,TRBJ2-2,TGTGCCAGCACCGAGGGGGGGCTCACCGGGGAGCTGTTTTTT,CASTEGGLTGELFF
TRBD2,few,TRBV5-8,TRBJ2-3,TGTGCCAGCAGCTTGTCTTGGGGGGGGAACACAGATACGCAGTATTTT,CASSLSWGGNTDTQYF
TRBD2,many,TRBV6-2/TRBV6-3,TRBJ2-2,TGTGCCAGCAGGAGACTAGCCGGCACCGGGGAGCTGTTTTTT,CASRRLAGTGELFF
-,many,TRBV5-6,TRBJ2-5,TGTGCCAGCAGCCTTGGGCAGACTCAAGAGACCCAGTACTTC,CASSLGQTQETQYF
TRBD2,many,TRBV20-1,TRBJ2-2,TGCAGTGCTAGAGATTTGCTAGCGGGAGAAGCCACCGGGGAGCTGTTTTTT,CSARDLLAGEATGELFF
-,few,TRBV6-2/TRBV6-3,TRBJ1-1,TGTGCCAGCAGTTCCAGGGTCCCTGGGGCTGAAGCTTTCTTT,CASSSRVPGAEAFF
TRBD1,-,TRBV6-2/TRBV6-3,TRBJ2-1,TGTGCCAGCAGTTACTCGAAGGGACAGGGGACAAATGAGCAGTTCTTC,CASSYSKGQGTNEQFF
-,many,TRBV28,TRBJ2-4,TGTGCCAGCAATACAGGGTTCGGTGGTTACATTCAGTACTTC,CASNTGFGGYIQYF
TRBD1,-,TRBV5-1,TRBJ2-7,TGCGCCAGCGCCAGGACAGGTAACTACGAGCAGTACTTC,CASARTGNYEQYF
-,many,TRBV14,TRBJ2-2,TGTGCCAGCAGCCAAGTTCCCCGGGGGGCCACCGAGAACACCGGGGAGCTGTTTTTT,CASSQVPRGATENTGELFF
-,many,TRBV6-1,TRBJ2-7,TGTGCCAGCAGTCGTCCCGGGACAGCGGGAAGCTATCACGAGCAGTACTTC,CASSRPGTAGSYHEQYF
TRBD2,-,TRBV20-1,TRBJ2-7,TGCAGTGCTATAGCGGGAGAGGCCAACGAGCAGTACTTC,CSAIAGEANEQYF
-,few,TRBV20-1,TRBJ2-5,TGCAGTGCTAGCTATGCGAGGGCGGGGGAGACCCAGTACTTC,CSASYARAGETQYF
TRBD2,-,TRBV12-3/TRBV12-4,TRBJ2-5,TGTGCCAGCAGTTTGGCTAGCGGGGTGGGCCAAGAGACCCAGTACTTC,CASSLASGVGQETQYF
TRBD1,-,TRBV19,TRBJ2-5,TGTGCCAGTAGACCCGGACAGGGTAGAGAGACCCAGTACTTC,CASRPGQGRETQYF
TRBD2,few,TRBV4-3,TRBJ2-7,TGCGCCAGCAGCCAAGATCGTGAGACTAGCGTCTACGAGCAGTACTTC,CASSQDRETSVYEQYF
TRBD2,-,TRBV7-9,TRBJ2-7,TGTGCCAGCAGCTTATTCCCCTCGGCGGGAGGAAGCTACGAGCAGTACTTC,CASSLFPSAGGSYEQYF
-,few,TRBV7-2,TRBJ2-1,TGTGCCAGCAGCTTAGCGCCTGGTAACAATGAGCAGTTCTTC,CASSLAPGNNEQFF
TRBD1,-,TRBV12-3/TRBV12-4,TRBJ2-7,TGTGCCTTCAGTTTAGCCTCGTCCAGGGGGAATCCCTCCTACGAGCAGTACTTC,CAFSLASSRGNPSYEQYF
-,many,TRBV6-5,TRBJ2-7,TGTGCCAGCAGTTACCGATCCACTCAGGGCTACGAGCAGTACTTC,CASSYRSTQGYEQYF
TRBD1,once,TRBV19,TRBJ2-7,TGTGCCAGTAGTCTTAAGGTTGGGGGACAGCCTTCCTACGAGCAGTACTTC,CASSLKVGGQPSYEQYF
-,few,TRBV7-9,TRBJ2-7,TGTGCCAGCAGCTTAGGTGGGGCCGGGGGTTTGTCCTACGAGCAGTACTTC,CASSLGGAGGLSYEQYF
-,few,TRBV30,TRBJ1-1,TGTGCCTGGAGCGGCCCCACTGAAGCTTTCTTT,CAWSGPTEAFF
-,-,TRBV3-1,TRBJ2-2,TGTGCCAGCAGCCCCCACGCACAGGCCGGGGAGCTGTTTTTT,CASSPHAQAGELFF
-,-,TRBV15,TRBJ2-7,TGTGCCACCAGCAGAGATCGTTGGAGGGAAGCCTACGAGCAGTACTTC,CATSRDRWREAYEQYF
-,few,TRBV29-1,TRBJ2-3,TGCAGCGTTAAGTTAGAGGACACAGATACGCAGTATTTT,CSVKLEDTDTQYF
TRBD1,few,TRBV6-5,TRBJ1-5,TGTGCCAGCAGTTACGCAGGGGGAGAACAGCCCCAGCATTTT,CASSYAGGEQPQHF
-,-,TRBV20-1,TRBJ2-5,TGCAGTGCTAGAGCTCGTGGGGGGCCACAAGAGACCCAGTACTTC,CSARARGGPQETQYF
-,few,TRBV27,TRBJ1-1,TGTGCCAGCAAAATGTATGGTGGAGCTGAAGCTTTCTTT,CASKMYGGAEAFF
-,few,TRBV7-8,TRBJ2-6,TGTGCCAGCAGCTTTTCAGATGCCGGGGCCAACGTCCTGACTTTC,CASSFSDAGANVLTF
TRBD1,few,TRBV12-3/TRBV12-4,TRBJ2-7,TGTGCCAGCAGCCCCGAAATTGGACAGGGGGTCGACGAGCAGTACTTC,CASSPEIGQGVDEQYF
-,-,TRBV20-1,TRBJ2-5,TGCAGTGCTAGAGATGGGGAAGCGGTCGGGACCCAGTACTTC,CSARDGEAVGTQYF
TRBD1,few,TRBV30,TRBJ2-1,TGTGCCTGGAGCTCCACAGGGGGCGGTGTGCAGTTCTTC,CAWSSTGGGVQFF
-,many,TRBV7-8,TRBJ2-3,TGTGCCAGCAGCTTATGGCGTAGCGCAGATACGCAGTATTTT,CASSLWRSADTQYF
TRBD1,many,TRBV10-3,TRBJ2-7,TGTGCCATCAGTGAGGGACAGGGTGGCTACGAGCAGTACTTC,CAISEGQGGYEQYF